This TCR beta chain originates from a study of control samples from healthy donors and cancer patients. TCRdb's copy holds only in-frame clones and misses some; the assay was immunoSEQ multiplex PCR. The data contain under 150,000 clones, roughly 84% of them singletons. V lost 4 bases, J lost 3 bases, and 4 bases lay in between. Germline V gene lookup returns CDR1 SGHDT and CDR2 YYEEEE. The CDR3 is 11 amino acids. V gene TRBV5-6 combines with J gene TRBJ2-5; D remains unclear. The sequenced material came from blood. This TCR came from a man aged 40-50 years in good health. The CDR3 region has the DNA TGTGCCAGCAGCGTAGAAGAGACCCAGTACTTC. It codes for CASSVEETQYF.